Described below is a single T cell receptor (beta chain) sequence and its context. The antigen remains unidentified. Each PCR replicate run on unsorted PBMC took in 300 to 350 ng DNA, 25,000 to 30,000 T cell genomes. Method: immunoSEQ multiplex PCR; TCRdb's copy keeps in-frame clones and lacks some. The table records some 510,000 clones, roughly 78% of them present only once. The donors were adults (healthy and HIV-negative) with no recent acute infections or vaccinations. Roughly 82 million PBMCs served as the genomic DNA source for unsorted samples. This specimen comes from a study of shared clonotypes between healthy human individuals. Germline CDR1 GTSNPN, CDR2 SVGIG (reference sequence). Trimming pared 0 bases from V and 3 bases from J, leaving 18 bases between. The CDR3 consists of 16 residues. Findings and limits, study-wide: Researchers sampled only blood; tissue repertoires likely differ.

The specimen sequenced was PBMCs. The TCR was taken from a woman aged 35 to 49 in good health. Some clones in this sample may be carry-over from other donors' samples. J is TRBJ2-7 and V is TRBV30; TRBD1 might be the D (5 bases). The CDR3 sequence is CAWSVLGAIPHYEQYF. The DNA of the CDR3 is TGTGCCTGGAGTGTTTTAGGGGCCATTCCCCACTACGAGCAGTACTTC.